This TCR beta chain was captured by sequencing in a study of blood T cell repertoires in COVID-19. Across the whole study: Samples of COVID-19 (acute and convalescent) were obtained from the United States, Italy and Spain. The cDNA or gDNA used as material had been derived from T cells, B-cell-depleted T cells, or PBMCs.

Profiled with immunoSEQ multiplex PCR; TCRdb holds only in-frame clones, not every one. This table has fewer than 200,000 clones, approximately 92% appearing once. V shed 1 base and J shed 0 bases, with 12 bases lying between them. The CDR3 totals 16 residues. From germline, CDR1 is LNHNV and CDR2 YYDKDF (reference sequence). The TCR was taken from a woman in her fifties or sixties with acute or convalescent COVID-19. The genes are TRBV15 and TRBJ1-2; possible D gene TRBD1, 5 bases. The specimen was peripheral blood. CDR3 residues: CATSRGIQAANYGYTF. The CDR3 region has the DNA TGTGCCACCAGCAGAGGCATACAGGCAGCTAACTATGGCTACACCTTC.